This T cell receptor (beta chain) derives from a study of CD8+ T cells in alopecia areata. This clone has only a few counts. Other DNA sequences from this sample encode an identical CDR3 as well. Investigators isolated RNA and reverse transcribed it into cDNA to act as the sequencing template. Profiling relied on immunoSEQ multiplex PCR, and the TCRdb table lists in-frame clones only, not all of them. Altogether approximately 150,000 clones are present, more than 75% being singletons, with the ten largest covering more than 12%. The CDR3 is 14 amino acids. CDR1 and CDR2 (germline): LNHDA, SQIVND (reference sequence). V was pared by 6 bases and J by 4 bases, with 13 bases between.

The sample consisted of CD8+ T cells sorted from blood, taken at week 0. This sequence originates from a human donor with alopecia areata. The chain joins TRBV19 to TRBJ2-1, with a weak D call TRBD1 (6 bases). Here the CDR3 reads CASSRGGDYNEQFF. The CDR3 DNA reads as TGTGCCAGTAGCAGGGGCGGTGATTACAATGAGCAGTTCTTC.